The entry that follows covers one T cell receptor (beta chain) sequence. The antigen is undetermined. Trimming left V 9 bases short and J 2 bases short, with 14 bases between. The CDR3 totals 14 residues. CDR1 and CDR2 (germline): KGHDR, SFDVKD. The record originates from a study of T cell repertoires in cytomegalovirus infection. Study in general: Matching HLA type, along with CMV infection, was indicated by public TCR beta signatures.

Study-wide points: In two of eight donors, the top clonotype was HLA-C-restricted CMV-specific. CMV carriers with the relevant HLA were identified by cumulative public TCR beta family frequency.

Each CDR3 protein gets one entry after TCRdb re-called the reads with MiXCR. Here the sample spans about 740,000 distinct CDR3 sequences, 35% to 45% being singletons. Material: PBMCs. The receptor comes from a human donor in good health (CMV status not recorded). Some clones in this sample may be carry-over from other donors' samples. The chain combines TRBV24-1 with TRBJ2-3; D ambiguous. The chain's CDR3 is CATAGMINTDTQYF. DNA for the CDR3: TGTGCCACCGCTGGGATGATCAACACAGATACGCAGTATTTT.